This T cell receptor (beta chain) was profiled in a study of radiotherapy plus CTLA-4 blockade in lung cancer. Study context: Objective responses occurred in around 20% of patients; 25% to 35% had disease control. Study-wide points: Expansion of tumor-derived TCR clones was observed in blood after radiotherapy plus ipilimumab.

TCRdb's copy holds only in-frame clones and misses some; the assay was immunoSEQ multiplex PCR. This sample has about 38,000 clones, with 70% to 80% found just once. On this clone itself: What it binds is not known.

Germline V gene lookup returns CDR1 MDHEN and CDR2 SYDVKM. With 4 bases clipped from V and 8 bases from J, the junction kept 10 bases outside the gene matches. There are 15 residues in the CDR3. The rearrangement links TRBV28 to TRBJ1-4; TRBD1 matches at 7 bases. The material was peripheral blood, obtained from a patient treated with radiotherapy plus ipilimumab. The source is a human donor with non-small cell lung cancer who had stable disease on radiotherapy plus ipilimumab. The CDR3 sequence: CASSSAGTEEEKLFF. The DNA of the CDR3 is TGTGCCAGCAGTTCAGCCGGGACAGAAGAAGAAAAACTGTTTTTT.